These T cell receptor beta chains were read from a single sample in a study of T cells expressing NK-cell markers. Reanalyzing the 5' RACE reads, TCRdb keeps one entry per CDR3 protein, without DNA. The sample includes approximately 420,000 distinct CDR3 sequences. Input material: blood T cells: a sorted CD56 or NKG2C T cell subset, CD4+ or CD8+ T cells, or bulk PBMC T cells (not recorded which). These receptors were taken from a woman aged 45 to 65 in good health. CDR3s include the opening cysteine and the closing phenylalanine or tryptophan.

j_call | v_call | cdr3_aa
TRBJ2-1 | TRBV29-1 | CSVLTRGNYNEQFF
TRBJ1-1 | TRBV6-2/TRBV6-3 | CASSYGSTVNTEAFF
TRBJ1-2 | TRBV20-1 | CSAKVGVKAYGYTF
TRBJ1-3 | TRBV29-1 | CSVETGMNTIYF
TRBJ2-1 | TRBV12-3/TRBV12-4 | CASRPRGASMGYNEQFF
TRBJ2-2 | TRBV6-5 | CASSPAITGELFF
TRBJ1-4 | TRBV5-1 | CASSFGGSNEKLFF
TRBJ1-5 | TRBV25-1 | CASSESRPGTGNQPQHF
TRBJ2-1 | TRBV7-8 | CASSPDRVGNEQFF
TRBJ1-2 | TRBV11-2 | CASRDGSYGYTF
TRBJ2-2 | TRBV12-3/TRBV12-4 | CATCLPFGELFF
TRBJ2-1 | TRBV15 | CATSPMGQGGDEQFF
TRBJ1-1 | TRBV19 | CATGDRVNTEAFF
TRBJ2-2 | TRBV29-1 | CSVILPNTGELFF
TRBJ2-7 | TRBV5-6 | CASSLPVTYEQYF
TRBJ2-5 | TRBV2 | CASKGPSGSMKTQYF
TRBJ2-7 | TRBV7-9 | CASTGLSSYEQYF